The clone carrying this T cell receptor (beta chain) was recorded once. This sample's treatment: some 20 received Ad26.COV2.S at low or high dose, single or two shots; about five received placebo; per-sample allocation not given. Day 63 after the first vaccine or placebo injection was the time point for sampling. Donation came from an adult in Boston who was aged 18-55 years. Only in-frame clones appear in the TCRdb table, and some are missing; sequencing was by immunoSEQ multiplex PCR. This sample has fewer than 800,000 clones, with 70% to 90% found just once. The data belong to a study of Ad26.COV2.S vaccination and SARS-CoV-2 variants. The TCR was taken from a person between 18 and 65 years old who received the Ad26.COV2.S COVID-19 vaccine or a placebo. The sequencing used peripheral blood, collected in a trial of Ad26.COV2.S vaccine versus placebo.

The CDR3 is CATSDSGQAVETQYF. Here the CDR3 DNA reads TGTGCCACCAGTGATTCGGGACAGGCGGTAGAGACCCAGTACTTC. The chain recombines TRBV24-1 with TRBJ2-5; TRBD1 matches 8 bases. CDR1 and CDR2 (germline): KGHDR, SFDVKD. V was clipped by 2 bases and J by 4 bases; unmatched bases: 5. This CDR3 is 15 amino acids long.